The rows below give T cell receptor beta chains drawn from one sample of a study of graft-versus-host responses after intestinal transplantation. Profiling relied on immunoSEQ multiplex PCR, and the TCRdb table lists in-frame clones only, not all of them. This sample has approximately 5,800 clones, with 29% found just once. Specimen: alloreactive CD4+ T cells from a mixed lymphocyte reaction culture, collected before transplantation. The receptor set was obtained from a human patient who was an organ donor for intestinal transplantation. Each CDR3 is given with its conserved first and last residue. Expanded clones get a size class; other rows say once, few or many, or leave the size out.

>TRBV5-4|TRBJ1-1|few
CASSTGGAGNTEAFF
>TRBV12-5|TRBJ1-4|NA
CASGLGATNEKLFF
>TRBV6-6|TRBJ2-7|few
CASSPGTRGYEQYF
>TRBV6-8|TRBJ2-5|few
CASSYGEQETQYF
>TRBV15|TRBJ1-1|NA
CATSRDPALNTEAFF
>TRBV19|TRBJ2-1|NA
CASSIDWGASRNEYNEQFF
>TRBV7-8|TRBJ1-2|NA
CASSLAGGAANYGYTF
>TRBV7-6|TRBJ2-1|NA
CASSFPLLGNEQFF
>TRBV4-1|TRBJ2-1|few
CASSPLQGPPDEQFF
>TRBV6-1|TRBJ1-1|NA
CASVRGETGAFF
>TRBV7-2|TRBJ2-3|medium-sized
CAGTYGRGTDTQYF
>TRBV7-9|TRBJ2-3|NA
CASSLPQHTQYF
>TRBV11-3|TRBJ1-4|few
CASSKIGRTNEKLFF
>TRBV21-1|TRBJ2-7|few
CASTVRVAYEQYF
>TRBV5-1|TRBJ2-3|medium-sized
CASSLRGFDRGTDTQYF
>TRBV19|TRBJ1-5|NA
CASSTVRNSQPQHF
>TRBV4-2|TRBJ1-5|NA
CASSALQPVSNQPQHF
>TRBV7-7|TRBJ2-6|NA
CASSRDDSATKSGQRPDF
>TRBV2|TRBJ2-5|NA
CASSADRVGETQYF
>TRBV7-4|TRBJ2-3|NA
CASSLGAADTQYF
>TRBV5-7|TRBJ1-2|NA
CASLSCVALKTYGYTF
>TRBV4-1|TRBJ1-1|few
CASSHPQGAFYGVTEAFF
>TRBV19|TRBJ2-7|NA
CASRSQGSDEQYF
>TRBV7-2|TRBJ2-3|medium-sized
CASSLADTQYF
>TRBV9|TRBJ2-1|NA
CASSVDVSGIGWQFF
>TRBV9|TRBJ2-1|NA
CASSVVRPGGLYNEQFF
>TRBV13|TRBJ2-2|few
CASSLRHGELFF
>TRBV7-9|TRBJ2-6|NA
CASSLGLAGGAGANVLTF
>TRBV25-1|TRBJ2-1|few
CASSEIYNEQFF
>TRBV2|TRBJ2-7|medium-sized
CASSEDLAGVVIDEQYF
>TRBV18|TRBJ2-4|few
CASSPGGTSGRVIQYF
>TRBV4-2|TRBJ2-1|NA
CASSLGREDEQFF
>TRBV30|TRBJ1-2|few
CAWSLDRSYYGYTF
>TRBV20-1|TRBJ2-1|few
CSSSGNEQFF